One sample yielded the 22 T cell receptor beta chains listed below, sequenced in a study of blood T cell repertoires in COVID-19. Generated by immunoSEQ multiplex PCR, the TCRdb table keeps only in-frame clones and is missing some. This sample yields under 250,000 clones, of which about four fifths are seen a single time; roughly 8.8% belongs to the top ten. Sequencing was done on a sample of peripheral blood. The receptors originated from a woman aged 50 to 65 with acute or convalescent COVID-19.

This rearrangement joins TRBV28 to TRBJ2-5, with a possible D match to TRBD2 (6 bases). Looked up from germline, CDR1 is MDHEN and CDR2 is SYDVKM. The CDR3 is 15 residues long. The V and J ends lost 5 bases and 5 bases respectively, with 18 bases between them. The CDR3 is CASSPRGAGIETQYF. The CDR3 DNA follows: TGTGCCAGCAGTCCCCGAGGGGCGGGAATTGAGACCCAGTACTTC.

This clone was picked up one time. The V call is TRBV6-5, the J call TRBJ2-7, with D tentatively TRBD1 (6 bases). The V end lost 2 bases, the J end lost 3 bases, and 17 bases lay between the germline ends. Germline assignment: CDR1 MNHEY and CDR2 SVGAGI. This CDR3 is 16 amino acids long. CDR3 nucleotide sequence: TGTGCCAGCAGTTACAAGGGACACTCAGAAAACTACGAGCAGTACTTC. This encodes CASSYKGHSENYEQYF.

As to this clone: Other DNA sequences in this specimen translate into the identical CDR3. The CDR3 protein is CASSLLSSYNEQFF. DNA for the CDR3: TGCGCCAGCAGCTTGTTAAGCTCTTACAATGAGCAGTTCTTC. J is TRBJ2-1 and V is TRBV5-1; D is ambiguous. The germline gives CDR1 SGHRS, CDR2 YFSETQ. V was shortened by 1 base and J by 4 bases, with 9 bases between the two germline ends. The CDR3 has 14 residues.

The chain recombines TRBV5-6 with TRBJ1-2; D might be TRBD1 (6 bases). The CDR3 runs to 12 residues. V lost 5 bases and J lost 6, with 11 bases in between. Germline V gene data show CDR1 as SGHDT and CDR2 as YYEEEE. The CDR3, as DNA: TGTGCCAGCAGAGCAGGACAGAATGGCTACACCTTC. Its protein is CASRAGQNGYTF.

CDR3 sequence: CASSGTSVYEQYF. The CDR3 coding sequence is TGTGCCAGTAGCGGGACTAGCGTATACGAGCAGTACTTC. This chain uses TRBV19 with TRBJ2-7, with 10 nucleotides matching TRBD2. Germline V gives CDR1 LNHDA, CDR2 SQIVND (reference sequence). Trimming removed 6 bases from V and 4 bases from J; junction bases left unmatched: 3. The length of the CDR3 is 13 residues.

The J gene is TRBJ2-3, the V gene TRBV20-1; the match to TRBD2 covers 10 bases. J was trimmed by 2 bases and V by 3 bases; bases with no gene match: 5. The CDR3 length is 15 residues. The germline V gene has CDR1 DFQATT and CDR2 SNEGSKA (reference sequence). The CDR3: CSASFGLAATDTQYF. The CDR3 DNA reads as TGCAGTGCTAGTTTCGGACTAGCGGCCACAGATACGCAGTATTTT.

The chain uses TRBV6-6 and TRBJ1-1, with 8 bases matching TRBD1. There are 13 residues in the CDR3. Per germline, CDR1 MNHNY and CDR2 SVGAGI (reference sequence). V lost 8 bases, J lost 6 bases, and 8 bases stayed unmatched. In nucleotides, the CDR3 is TGTGCCAGCGCTAACCAGGGGGCTTCTGAAGCTTTCTTT. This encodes CASANQGASEAFF.

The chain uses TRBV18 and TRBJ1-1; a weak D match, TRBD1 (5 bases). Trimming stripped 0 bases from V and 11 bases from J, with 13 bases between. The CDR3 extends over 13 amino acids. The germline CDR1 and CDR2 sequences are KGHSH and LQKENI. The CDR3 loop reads CASSPPQGRWAFF. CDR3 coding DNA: TGTGCCAGCTCACCACCTCAGGGAAGATGGGCTTTCTTT.

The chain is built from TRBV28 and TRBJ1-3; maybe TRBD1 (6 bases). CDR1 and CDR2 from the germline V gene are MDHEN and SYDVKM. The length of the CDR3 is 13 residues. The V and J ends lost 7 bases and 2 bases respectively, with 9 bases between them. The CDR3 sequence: CASIKGAGNTIYF. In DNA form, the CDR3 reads TGTGCCAGCATTAAGGGGGCTGGAAACACCATATATTTT.

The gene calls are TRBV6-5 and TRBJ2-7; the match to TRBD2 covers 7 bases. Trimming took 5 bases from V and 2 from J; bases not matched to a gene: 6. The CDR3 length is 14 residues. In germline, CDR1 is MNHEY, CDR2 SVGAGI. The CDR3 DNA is TGTGCCAGCAGTACCGGGACTAATACCTACGAGCAGTACTTC. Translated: CASSTGTNTYEQYF.

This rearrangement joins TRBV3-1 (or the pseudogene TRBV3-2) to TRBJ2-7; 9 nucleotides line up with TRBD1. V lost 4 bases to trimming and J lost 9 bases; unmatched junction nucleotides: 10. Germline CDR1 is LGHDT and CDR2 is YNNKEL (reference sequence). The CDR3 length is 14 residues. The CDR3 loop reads CASSPGQGSYRQYF. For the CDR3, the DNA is TGTGCCAGCAGCCCGGGACAGGGAAGTTACCGGCAGTACTTC.

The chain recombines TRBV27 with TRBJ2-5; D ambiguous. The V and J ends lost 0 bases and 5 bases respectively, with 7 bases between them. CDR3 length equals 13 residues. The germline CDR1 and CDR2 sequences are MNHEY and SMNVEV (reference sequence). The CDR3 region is CASSLSTWETQYF. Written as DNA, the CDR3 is TGTGCCAGCAGTTTATCTACTTGGGAGACCCAGTACTTC.

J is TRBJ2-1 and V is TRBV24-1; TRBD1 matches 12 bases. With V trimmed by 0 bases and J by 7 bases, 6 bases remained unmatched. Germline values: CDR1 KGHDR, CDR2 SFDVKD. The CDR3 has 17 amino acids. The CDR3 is CATSDLGTGGSSNEQFF. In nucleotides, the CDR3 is TGTGCCACCAGTGATTTGGGGACAGGGGGCTCATCGAATGAGCAGTTCTTC.

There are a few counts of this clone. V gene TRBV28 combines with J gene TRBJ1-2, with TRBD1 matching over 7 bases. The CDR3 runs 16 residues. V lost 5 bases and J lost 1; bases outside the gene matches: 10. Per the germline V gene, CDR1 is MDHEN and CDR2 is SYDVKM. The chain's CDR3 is CASSPTGRVVNYGYTF. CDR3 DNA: TGTGCCAGCAGTCCGACAGGGAGAGTTGTTAACTATGGCTACACCTTC.

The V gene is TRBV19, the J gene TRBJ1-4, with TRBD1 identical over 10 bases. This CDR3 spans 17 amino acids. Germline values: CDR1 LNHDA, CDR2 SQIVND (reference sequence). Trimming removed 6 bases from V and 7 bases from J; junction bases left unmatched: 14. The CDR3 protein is CASSTRRDRGIREKLFF. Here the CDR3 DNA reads TGTGCCAGTAGCACTCGCCGGGACAGGGGCATACGTGAAAAACTGTTTTTT.

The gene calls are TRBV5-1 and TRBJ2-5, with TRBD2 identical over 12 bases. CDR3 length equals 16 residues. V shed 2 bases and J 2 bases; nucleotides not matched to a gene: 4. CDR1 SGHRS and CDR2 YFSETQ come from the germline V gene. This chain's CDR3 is CASSLTLAGGQETQYF. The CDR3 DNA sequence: TGCGCCAGCAGCTTAACACTAGCGGGAGGACAAGAGACCCAGTACTTC.

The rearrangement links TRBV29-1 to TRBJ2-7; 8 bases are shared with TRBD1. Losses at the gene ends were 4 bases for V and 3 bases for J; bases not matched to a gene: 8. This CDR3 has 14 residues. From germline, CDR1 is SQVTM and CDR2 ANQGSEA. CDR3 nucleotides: TGCAGCGTTGTTATTGGACAGGGCCTCTACGAGCAGTACTTC. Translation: CSVVIGQGLYEQYF.

This CDR3 is CASSAAGDADTEAFF. DNA for the CDR3: TGTGCCAGCAGCGCGGCGGGAGACGCGGACACTGAAGCTTTCTTT. This chain joins TRBV9 and TRBJ1-1; D not resolved. The germline CDR1 and CDR2 sequences are SGDLS and YYNGEE. The CDR3 has 15 amino acids. Trimming pared 3 bases from V and 3 bases from J, leaving 15 bases between.

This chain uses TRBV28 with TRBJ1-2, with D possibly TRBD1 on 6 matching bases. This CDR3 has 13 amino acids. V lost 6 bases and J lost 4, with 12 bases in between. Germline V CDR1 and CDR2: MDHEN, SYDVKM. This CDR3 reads CASSPPRGYGYTF. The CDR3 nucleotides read TGTGCCAGCAGCCCCCCCAGGGGCTATGGCTACACCTTC.

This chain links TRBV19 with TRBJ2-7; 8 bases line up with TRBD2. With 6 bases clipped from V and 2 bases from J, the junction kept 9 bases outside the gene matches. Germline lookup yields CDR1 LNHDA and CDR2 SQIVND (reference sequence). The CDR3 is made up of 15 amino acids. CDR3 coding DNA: TGTGCCAGTAGGCCAAGTAGCGGGACAACCTACGAGCAGTACTTC. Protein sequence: CASRPSSGTTYEQYF.

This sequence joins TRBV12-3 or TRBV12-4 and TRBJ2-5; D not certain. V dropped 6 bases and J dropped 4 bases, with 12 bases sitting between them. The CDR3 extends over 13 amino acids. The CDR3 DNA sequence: TGTGCCAGCAGCCCGCGTTACCCAGAGACCCAGTACTTC. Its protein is CASSPRYPETQYF.

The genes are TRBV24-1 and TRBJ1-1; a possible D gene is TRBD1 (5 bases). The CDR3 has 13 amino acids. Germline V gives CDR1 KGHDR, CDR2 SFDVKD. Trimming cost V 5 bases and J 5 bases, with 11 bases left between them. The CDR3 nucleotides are TGTGCCACCAGTGTGGCGGGGGGGACTGAAGCTTTCTTT. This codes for CATSVAGGTEAFF.